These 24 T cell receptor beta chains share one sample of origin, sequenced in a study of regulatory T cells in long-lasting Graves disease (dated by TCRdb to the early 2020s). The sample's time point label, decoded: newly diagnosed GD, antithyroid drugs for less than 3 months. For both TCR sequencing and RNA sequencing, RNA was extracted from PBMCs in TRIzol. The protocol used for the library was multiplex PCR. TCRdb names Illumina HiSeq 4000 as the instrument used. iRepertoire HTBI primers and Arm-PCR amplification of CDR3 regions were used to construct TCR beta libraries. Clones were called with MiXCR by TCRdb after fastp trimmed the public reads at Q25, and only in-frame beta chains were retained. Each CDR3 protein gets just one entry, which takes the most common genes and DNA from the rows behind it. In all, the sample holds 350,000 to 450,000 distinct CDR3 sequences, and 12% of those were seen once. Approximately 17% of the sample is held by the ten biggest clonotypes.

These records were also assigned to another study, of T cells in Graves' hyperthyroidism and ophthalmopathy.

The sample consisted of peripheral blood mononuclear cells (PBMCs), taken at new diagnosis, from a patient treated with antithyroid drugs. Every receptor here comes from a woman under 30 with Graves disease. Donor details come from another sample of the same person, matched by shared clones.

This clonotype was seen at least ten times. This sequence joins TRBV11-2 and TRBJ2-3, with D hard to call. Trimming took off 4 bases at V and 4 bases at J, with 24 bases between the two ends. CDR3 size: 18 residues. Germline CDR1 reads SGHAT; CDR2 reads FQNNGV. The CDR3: CASSSNALVEGMSDTQYF. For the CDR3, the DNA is TGTGCCAGCAGCTCCAACGCCCTCGTGGAAGGGATGTCAGATACGCAGTATTTT.

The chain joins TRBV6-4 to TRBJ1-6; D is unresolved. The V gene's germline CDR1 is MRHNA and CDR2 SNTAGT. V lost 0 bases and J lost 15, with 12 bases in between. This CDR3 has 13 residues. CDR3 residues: CASSDSEGSVLHF. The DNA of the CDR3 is TGTGCCAGCAGTGACTCTGAAGGGTCGGTCCTCCACTTT.

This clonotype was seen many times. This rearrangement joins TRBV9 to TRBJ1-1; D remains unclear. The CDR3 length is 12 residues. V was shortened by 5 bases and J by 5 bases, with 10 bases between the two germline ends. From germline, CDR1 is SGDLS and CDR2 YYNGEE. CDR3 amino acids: CASSITGTEAFF. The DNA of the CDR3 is TGTGCCAGCAGTATCACGGGGACTGAAGCTTTCTTT.

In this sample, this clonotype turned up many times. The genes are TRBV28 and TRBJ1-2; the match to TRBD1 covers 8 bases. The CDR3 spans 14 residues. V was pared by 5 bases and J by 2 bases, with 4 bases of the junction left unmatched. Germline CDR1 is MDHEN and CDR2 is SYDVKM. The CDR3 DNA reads TGTGCCAGCAGTCACAGGGGGAGAAACTATGGCTACACCTTC. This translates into CASSHRGRNYGYTF.

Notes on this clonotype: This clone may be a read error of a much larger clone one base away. The CDR3: CASSFHGNLGQYEQYF. CDR3 sequence (DNA): TGTGCCAGCAGCTTCCATGGCAACCTCGGACAGTATGAGCAGTACTTC. V is TRBV7-3 and J is TRBJ2-7; a weak D match, TRBD1 (6 bases). The CDR3 contains 16 residues. The V end lost 3 bases, the J end lost 7 bases, and 22 bases lay between the germline ends. CDR1 and CDR2 (germline): SGHTA, FQGTGA.

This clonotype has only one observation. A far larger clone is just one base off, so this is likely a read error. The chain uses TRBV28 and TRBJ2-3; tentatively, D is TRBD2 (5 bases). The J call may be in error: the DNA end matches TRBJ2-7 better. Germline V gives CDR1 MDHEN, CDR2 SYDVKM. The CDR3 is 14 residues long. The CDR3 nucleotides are TGTGCCAGCAGTGTAGGGAGCCCTGCTTTTGGGCAGTACTTC. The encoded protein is CASSVGSPAFGQYF.

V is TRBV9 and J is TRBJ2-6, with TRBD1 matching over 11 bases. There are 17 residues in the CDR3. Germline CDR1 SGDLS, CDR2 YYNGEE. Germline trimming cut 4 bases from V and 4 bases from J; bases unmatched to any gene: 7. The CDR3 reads CASSRTGGSGGANVLTF. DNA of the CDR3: TGTGCCAGCAGCAGGACAGGGGGCTCGGGAGGGGCCAACGTCCTGACTTTC.

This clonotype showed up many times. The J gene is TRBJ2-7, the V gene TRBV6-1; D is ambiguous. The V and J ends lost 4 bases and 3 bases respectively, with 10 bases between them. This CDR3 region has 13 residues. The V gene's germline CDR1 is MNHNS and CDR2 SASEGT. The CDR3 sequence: CASSGVMGYEQYV. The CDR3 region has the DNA TGTGCCAGCAGTGGGGTGATGGGCTACGAGCAGTACGTC.

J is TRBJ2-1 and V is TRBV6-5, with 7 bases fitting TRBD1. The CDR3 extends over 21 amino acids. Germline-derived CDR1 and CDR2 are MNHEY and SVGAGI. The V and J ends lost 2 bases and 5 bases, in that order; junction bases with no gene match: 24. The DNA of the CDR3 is TGTGCCAGCAGTTACACAGCTACCTTGACAGGGCAATCCGACTACGACAATGAGCAGTTCTTC. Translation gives CASSYTATLTGQSDYDNEQFF.

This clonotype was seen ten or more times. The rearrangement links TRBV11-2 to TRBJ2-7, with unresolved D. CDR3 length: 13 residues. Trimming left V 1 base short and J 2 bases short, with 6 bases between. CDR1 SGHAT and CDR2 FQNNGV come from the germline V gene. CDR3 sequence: CASSLGSTYEQYF. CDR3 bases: TGTGCCAGCAGCTTAGGTTCCACCTACGAGCAGTACTTC.

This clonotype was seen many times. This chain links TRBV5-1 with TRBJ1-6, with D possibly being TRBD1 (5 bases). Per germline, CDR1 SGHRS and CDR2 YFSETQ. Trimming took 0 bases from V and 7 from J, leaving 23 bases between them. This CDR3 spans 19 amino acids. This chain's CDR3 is CASSLVQASTGRTNSPLHF. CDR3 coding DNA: TGCGCCAGCAGCTTGGTACAGGCTTCAACGGGTCGGACAAATTCACCCCTCCACTTT.

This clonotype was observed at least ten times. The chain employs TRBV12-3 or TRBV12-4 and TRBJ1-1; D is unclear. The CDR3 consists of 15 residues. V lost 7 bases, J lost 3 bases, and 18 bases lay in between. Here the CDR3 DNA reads TGTGCCAGCAATCCTGGAACCGCCGGGTACACTGAAGCTTTCTTT. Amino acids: CASNPGTAGYTEAFF.

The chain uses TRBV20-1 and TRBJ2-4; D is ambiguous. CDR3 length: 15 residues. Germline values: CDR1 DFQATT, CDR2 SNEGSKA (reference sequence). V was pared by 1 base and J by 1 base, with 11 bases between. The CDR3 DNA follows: TGCAGTGCTAGAGTTGGGTCGCGCGCCAAAAACATTCAGTACTTC. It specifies CSARVGSRAKNIQYF.

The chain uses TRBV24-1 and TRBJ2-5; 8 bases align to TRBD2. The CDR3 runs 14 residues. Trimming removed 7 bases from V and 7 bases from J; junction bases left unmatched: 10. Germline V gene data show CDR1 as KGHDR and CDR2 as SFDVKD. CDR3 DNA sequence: TGTGCCACCAGAAAAGCGGGAGCGGAGGGGACCCAGTACTTC. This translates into CATRKAGAEGTQYF.

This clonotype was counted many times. The CDR3 sequence: CASSAWGDPNQPQHF. CDR3 bases: TGTGCCAGCAGCGCGTGGGGCGACCCCAATCAGCCCCAGCATTTT. The chain recombines TRBV25-1 with TRBJ1-5; possible D gene TRBD1, 5 bases. Germline CDR1 is MGHDK and CDR2 is SYGVNS. The CDR3 contains 15 residues. Trimming shortened V by 6 bases and J by 3 bases, and 15 bases separated the two germline ends. Using reference TRBV25-1 and TRBJ1-5 for the parts outside the CDR3, the full variable domain is EADIYQTPRYLVIGTGKKITLECSQTMGHDKMYWYQQDPGMELHLIHYSYGVNSTEKGDLSSESTVSRIRTEHFPLTLESARPSHTSQYLCASSAWGDPNQPQHFGDGTRLSIL.

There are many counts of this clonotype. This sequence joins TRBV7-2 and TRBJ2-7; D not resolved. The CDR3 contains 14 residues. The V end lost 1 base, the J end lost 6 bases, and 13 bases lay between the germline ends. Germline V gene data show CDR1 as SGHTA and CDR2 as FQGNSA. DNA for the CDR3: TGTGCCAGCAGCTTAGGCGGAACTTCCCGCGAGCAGTACTTC. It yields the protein CASSLGGTSREQYF.

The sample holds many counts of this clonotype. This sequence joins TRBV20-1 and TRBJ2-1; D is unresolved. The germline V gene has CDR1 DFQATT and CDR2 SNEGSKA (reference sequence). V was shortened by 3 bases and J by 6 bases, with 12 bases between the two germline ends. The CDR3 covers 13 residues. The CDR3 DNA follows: TGCAGTGCTAGGTGGGAATTCGGCAATGAGCAGTTCTTC. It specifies CSARWEFGNEQFF.

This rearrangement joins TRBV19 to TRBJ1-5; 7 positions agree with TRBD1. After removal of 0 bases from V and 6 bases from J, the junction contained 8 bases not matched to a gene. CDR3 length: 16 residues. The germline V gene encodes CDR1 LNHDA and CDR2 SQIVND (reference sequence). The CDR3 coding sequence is TGTGCCAGTAGTATAGATTGGGATGGGACAGCTCAGCCCCAGCATTTT. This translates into CASSIDWDGTAQPQHF.

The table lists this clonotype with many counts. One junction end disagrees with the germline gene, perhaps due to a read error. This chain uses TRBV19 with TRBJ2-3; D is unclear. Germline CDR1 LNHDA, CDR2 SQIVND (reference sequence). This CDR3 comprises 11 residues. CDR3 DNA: TGTGCCAGTAGCATAGGGAATACGCAGTATTTT. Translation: CASSIGNTQYF.

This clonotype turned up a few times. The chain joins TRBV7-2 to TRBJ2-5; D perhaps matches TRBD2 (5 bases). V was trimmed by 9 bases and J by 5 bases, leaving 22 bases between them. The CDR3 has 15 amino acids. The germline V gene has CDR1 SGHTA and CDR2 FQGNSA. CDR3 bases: TGTGCCAGTGGGGAAGGACTTGGGCCTGGGGAGACCCAGTACTTC. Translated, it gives CASGEGLGPGETQYF.

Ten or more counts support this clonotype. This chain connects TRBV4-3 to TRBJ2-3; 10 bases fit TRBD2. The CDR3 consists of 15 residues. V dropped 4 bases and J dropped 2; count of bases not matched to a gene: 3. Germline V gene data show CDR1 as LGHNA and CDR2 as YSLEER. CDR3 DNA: TGCGCCAGCAGCCGCGGGACTAGCGTCACAGATACGCAGTATTTT. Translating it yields CASSRGTSVTDTQYF.

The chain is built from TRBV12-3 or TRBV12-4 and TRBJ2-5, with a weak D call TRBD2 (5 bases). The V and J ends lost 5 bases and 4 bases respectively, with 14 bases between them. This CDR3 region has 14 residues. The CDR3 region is CASSGVGVPETQYF. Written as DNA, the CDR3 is TGTGCCAGCAGTGGGGTCGGGGTCCCAGAGACCCAGTACTTC.

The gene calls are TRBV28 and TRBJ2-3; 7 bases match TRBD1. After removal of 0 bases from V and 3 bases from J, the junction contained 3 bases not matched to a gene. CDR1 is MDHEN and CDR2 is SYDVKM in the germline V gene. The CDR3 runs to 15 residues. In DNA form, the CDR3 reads TGTGCCAGCAGTTTATGGGGCAGGGGGACAGATACGCAGTATTTT. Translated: CASSLWGRGTDTQYF.

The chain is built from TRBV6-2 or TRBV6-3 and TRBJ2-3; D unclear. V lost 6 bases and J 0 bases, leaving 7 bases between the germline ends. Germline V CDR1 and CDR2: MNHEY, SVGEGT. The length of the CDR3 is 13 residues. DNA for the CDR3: TGTGCCAGCAGCCGCCCTAGCACAGATACGCAGTATTTT. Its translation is CASSRPSTDTQYF.